The 22 T cell receptor beta chains presented below share a single source sample, sequenced in a study of CD8+ T cells in alopecia areata. Reverse transcribed after extraction, RNA yielded cDNA as the sequencing template. Produced via immunoSEQ multiplex PCR; TCRdb's table is partial and in-frame only. The data hold some 120,000 clones, with 40% to 55% observed a single time. Material: NKG2D-low CD8+ T cells sorted from blood. The receptors come from a human donor with alopecia areata.

The chain is built from TRBV7-9 and TRBJ2-7; D call uncertain. CDR1 SEHNR and CDR2 FQNEAQ come from the germline V gene (reference sequence). This CDR3 has 13 residues. V lost 0 bases and J 3 bases, leaving 6 bases between the germline ends. CDR3 sequence: CASSLAMSYEQYF. The DNA for the CDR3 is TGTGCCAGCAGCTTAGCGATGAGCTACGAGCAGTACTTC.

This clone was detected only once. The chain uses TRBV29-1 and TRBJ1-3, with D perhaps TRBD1 (6 bases). V dropped 6 bases and J dropped 2 bases, with 11 bases sitting between them. CDR1 is SQVTM, CDR2 ANQGSEA, per germline. This CDR3 is built from 13 residues. In DNA, the CDR3 is TGCAGCGTGGAAACAGGGACTGGAAACACCATATATTTT. Amino acids: CSVETGTGNTIYF.

The CDR3 coding sequence is TGTGCCTGGGGTCTAGCGGGGGTACGAGAGACCCAGTACTTC. This codes for CAWGLAGVRETQYF. V and J are TRBV30 and TRBJ2-5, with 10 bases that match TRBD2. With V trimmed by 5 bases and J by 4 bases, 7 bases remained unmatched. This CDR3 spans 14 amino acids. Per the germline V gene, CDR1 is GTSNPN and CDR2 is SVGIG (reference sequence).

The chain is built from TRBV27 and TRBJ2-7; tentatively, D is TRBD1 (5 bases). This CDR3 spans 15 amino acids. V shed 5 bases and J shed 2 bases, with 16 bases lying between them. Germline lookup yields CDR1 MNHEY and CDR2 SMNVEV (reference sequence). CDR3 residues: CASSPGLGETYEQYF. The CDR3 nucleotides are TGTGCCAGCAGTCCTGGGCTAGGGGAAACCTACGAGCAGTACTTC.

Remarks on this clone: Other DNA sequences within the sample encode an identical CDR3. The V gene is TRBV29-1, the J gene TRBJ2-7; the D gene is possibly TRBD2 (5 bases). CDR1 is SQVTM, CDR2 ANQGSEA, per germline. The V end was cut by 6 bases, the J end by 0 bases, with 12 bases between. The CDR3 covers 13 residues. The chain's CDR3 is CSVGGGGSYEQYF. CDR3 in DNA: TGCAGCGTCGGAGGAGGCGGCTCCTACGAGCAGTACTTC.

The V and J genes are TRBV30 and TRBJ2-3; D not certain. The CDR3 consists of 11 residues. Trimming took 0 bases from V and 4 from J, leaving 2 bases between them. CDR1 and CDR2 (germline): GTSNPN, SVGIG (reference sequence). This CDR3 is CAWSVSDTQYF. CDR3 nucleotide sequence: TGTGCCTGGAGTGTCTCAGATACGCAGTATTTT.

The chain carries TRBV2 and TRBJ2-1, with D perhaps matching TRBD1 (6 bases). Germline V gene data show CDR1 as SNHLY and CDR2 as FYNNEI. V lost 9 bases and J lost 8, with 20 bases in between. The CDR3 loop spans 14 amino acids. Written as DNA, the CDR3 is TGTGCCAGTTCCGGGACATTCGAAGAGGATGAGCAGTTCTTC. It encodes CASSGTFEEDEQFF.

This clone has just a few counts. The rearrangement links TRBV28 to TRBJ2-7; TRBD1 might be the D (5 bases). CDR1 is MDHEN, CDR2 SYDVKM, per germline. The V gene lost 7 bases and the J gene lost 6 bases, with 19 bases spanning the gap. The CDR3 has 14 residues. CDR3 sequence (DNA): TGTGCCAGCATCCTTTCAGTTGGGGCTGGCGAGCAGTACTTC. This translates into CASILSVGAGEQYF.

The CDR3, as DNA: TGTGCCAGCAGTTTCATAGCTGGGGAGCTGTTTTTT. Its translation: CASSFIAGELFF. V is TRBV27 and J is TRBJ2-2; the D is unclear. Trimming took off 3 bases at V and 8 bases at J, with 7 bases between the two ends. In germline, CDR1 is MNHEY, CDR2 SMNVEV (reference sequence). The CDR3 totals 12 residues.

The chain uses TRBV28 and TRBJ2-6, with 10 bases that match TRBD2. This CDR3 spans 20 amino acids. J gave up 0 bases and V 2 bases, and 10 bases lay outside the gene matches. Germline values: CDR1 MDHEN, CDR2 SYDVKM. The CDR3: CASSLPPRLAGHSGANVLTF. The DNA of the CDR3 is TGTGCCAGCAGTTTACCTCCCCGACTAGCGGGCCACTCTGGGGCCAACGTCCTGACTTTC.

J is TRBJ2-5 and V is TRBV7-9; 7 bases are shared with TRBD1. V shed 1 base, J shed 4 bases, and the junction held 6 bases outside the gene matches. CDR1 and CDR2 (germline): SEHNR, FQNEAQ (reference sequence). The CDR3 contains 15 residues. CDR3 in DNA: TGTGCCAGCAGCTTAGGATGGGCAGGGGGAGAGACCCAGTACTTC. Translation gives CASSLGWAGGETQYF.

The chain links TRBV5-1 to TRBJ2-1; D is undetermined. CDR1 is SGHRS and CDR2 is YFSETQ in the germline V gene. Trimming cost V 2 bases and J 8 bases, with 5 bases left between them. The CDR3 runs 11 residues. Written as DNA, the CDR3 is TGCGCCAGCAGCTTTCGTGATGAGCAGTTCTTC. This gives the protein CASSFRDEQFF.

This clone was observed a few times. The J gene is TRBJ2-1, the V gene TRBV29-1, with unresolved D. Germline CDR1 and CDR2: SQVTM and ANQGSEA. V lost 7 bases and J lost 2, with 6 bases in between. This CDR3 region has 11 residues. CDR3 sequence (DNA): TGCAGCGCAGAGGCCTACAATGAGCAGTTCTTC. Translating gives CSAEAYNEQFF.

The chain combines TRBV4-1 with TRBJ2-5; D gene unclear. V was trimmed by 1 base and J by 2 bases, leaving 20 bases between them. CDR3 length: 18 amino acids. Per the germline V gene, CDR1 is MGHRA and CDR2 is YSYEKL. CDR3 sequence reads: CASSQVGPGTGGQETQYF. In DNA, the CDR3 is TGCGCCAGCAGCCAAGTGGGCCCCGGAACTGGCGGTCAAGAGACCCAGTACTTC.

The V gene is TRBV29-1, the J gene TRBJ1-3; 10 bases align to TRBD1. This CDR3 is 14 amino acids long. J lost 2 bases, V lost 6 bases, and 4 bases had no gene match. CDR1 is SQVTM, CDR2 ANQGSEA, per germline. The CDR3 loop reads CSVVGQGAGNTIYF. The CDR3 DNA reads TGCAGCGTCGTCGGACAGGGGGCTGGAAACACCATATATTTT. Filled out from reference TRBV29-1 and TRBJ1-3, the complete variable domain reads SAVISQKPSRDICQRGTSLTIQCQVDSQVTMMFWYRQQPGQSLTLIATANQGSEATYESGFVIDKFPISRPNLTFSTLTVSNMSPEDSSIYLCSVVGQGAGNTIYFGEGSWLTVV.

The chain employs TRBV30 and TRBJ2-1; D is undetermined. With 4 bases removed from V and 5 bases from J, the gap between germline ends came to 9 bases. Per germline, CDR1 GTSNPN and CDR2 SVGIG (reference sequence). The CDR3 has 12 amino acids. The CDR3: CAWNPDHNEQFF. The CDR3 DNA is TGTGCCTGGAACCCAGACCACAATGAGCAGTTCTTC.

DNA of the CDR3: TGTGCCAGCGGCAAAGAGACCCAGTACTTC. Residues: CASGKETQYF. This chain joins TRBV27 and TRBJ2-5; D is undetermined. This CDR3 region has 10 residues. V lost 8 bases to trimming and J lost 3 bases, with 4 bases between them. Germline CDR1 and CDR2: MNHEY and SMNVEV (reference sequence).

The rearrangement links TRBV27 to TRBJ2-3, with D unclear. This CDR3 is 14 amino acids long. Germline assignment: CDR1 MNHEY and CDR2 SMNVEV (reference sequence). The V end was cut by 5 bases, the J end by 0 bases, with 9 bases between. Here the CDR3 DNA reads TGTGCCAGCAGTAACAGTAAGAGCACAGATACGCAGTATTTT. Translating it yields CASSNSKSTDTQYF.

The rearrangement uses TRBV30 and TRBJ1-2; D is undetermined. Germline values: CDR1 GTSNPN, CDR2 SVGIG (reference sequence). The ends were cut back, 3 bases at V and 8 bases at J, with 10 bases in the middle. The CDR3 extends over 11 amino acids. In nucleotides, the CDR3 is TGTGCCTGGAGCTGGATTCGCGGCTACACCTTC. It yields the protein CAWSWIRGYTF. The full variable domain, completed using reference TRBV30 and TRBJ1-2, is SQTIHQWPATLVQPVGSPLSLECTVEGTSNPNLYWYRQAAGRGLQLLFYSVGIGQISSEVPQNLSASRPQDRQFILSSKKLLLSDSGFYLCAWSWIRGYTFGSGTRLTVV.

The chain carries TRBV28 and TRBJ2-5; D is unclear. Between the trimmed V and J ends, which lost 7 bases and 0 bases, there was a span of 12 bases. CDR1 and CDR2 (germline): MDHEN, SYDVKM. This CDR3 contains 14 residues. The CDR3 protein is CASMKLRYQETQYF. The CDR3 DNA follows: TGTGCCAGCATGAAGCTCCGGTACCAAGAGACCCAGTACTTC.

The rearrangement uses TRBV2 and TRBJ2-1, with a tentative D call TRBD1 (6 bases). There are 12 residues in the CDR3. V was clipped by 6 bases and J by 6 bases, with 9 bases between them. CDR1 is SNHLY and CDR2 is FYNNEI in the germline V gene. Written as DNA, the CDR3 is TGTGCCAGCAGGAAAGGGGGCAATGAGCAGTTCTTC. Translated: CASRKGGNEQFF.

The chain is built from TRBV6-5 and TRBJ2-7; D possibly corresponds to TRBD2 (6 bases). V was shortened by 6 bases and J by 8 bases, with 23 bases between the two germline ends. The germline gives CDR1 MNHEY, CDR2 SVGAGI. The CDR3 totals 15 residues. The CDR3 sequence: CASSPSEGLSPQQYF. The CDR3 nucleotides are TGTGCCAGCAGCCCTAGTGAGGGACTTAGCCCCCAGCAGTACTTC.